The 18 T cell receptor beta chains below were found in one sample sequenced in a study of blood T cell repertoires in COVID-19. Here immunoSEQ multiplex PCR was the method, and the copy in TCRdb shows in-frame clones only, minus some. The table lists fewer than 200,000 clones, over 75% of them singletons. The sequenced sample was peripheral blood. All receptors derive from a man aged 55 to 70 who had recovered from COVID-19.

The V and J genes are TRBV19 and TRBJ1-2; possibly TRBD1 for D (6 bases). CDR1 LNHDA and CDR2 SQIVND come from the germline V gene (reference sequence). The ends were cut back, 6 bases at V and 6 bases at J, with 17 bases in the middle. The CDR3 has 14 amino acids. The CDR3 region has the DNA TGTGCCAGTAGAAGGGCCGGGACAACGGATGGCTACACCTTC. Its protein product is CASRRAGTTDGYTF.

V and J are TRBV6-5 and TRBJ1-2, with D tentatively TRBD1 (6 bases). Germline V CDR1 and CDR2: MNHEY, SVGAGI. The CDR3 length is 13 residues. Trimming removed 6 bases from V and 8 bases from J, with 16 bases in between. The DNA of the CDR3 is TGTGCCAGCAGGACCGCGGGGGGCGCAGGCTACACCTTC. It translates to CASRTAGGAGYTF.

The chain couples TRBV7-2 to TRBJ1-2; unclear D gene. V gave up 3 bases and J gave up 8 bases, with 19 bases separating them. The CDR3 is 15 amino acids. Germline CDR1 is SGHTA and CDR2 is FQGNSA. CDR3 amino acids: CASSFGLTHSSGYTF. Here the CDR3 DNA reads TGTGCCAGCAGCTTCGGACTTACCCACTCATCGGGCTACACCTTC.

This clone was detected a few times. This chain uses TRBV18 with TRBJ1-1; D is ambiguous. The CDR3 totals 13 residues. V was pared by 8 bases and J by 3 bases, with 13 bases between. CDR1 is KGHSH and CDR2 is LQKENI in the germline V gene. The CDR3 nucleotides are TGTGCCAGCGCCTCTTCCGGGGACACTGAAGCTTTCTTT. This sequence encodes CASASSGDTEAFF.

This rearrangement joins TRBV7-3 to TRBJ1-2; D gene uncertain. CDR3 length equals 16 residues. CDR1 and CDR2 from the germline V gene are SGHTA and FQGTGA. V was trimmed by 1 base and J by 4 bases, leaving 16 bases between them. The CDR3 DNA is TGTGCCAGCAGCTTAAATCCCCGAGGAGATTCCTATGGCTACACCTTC. Protein product: CASSLNPRGDSYGYTF.

V is TRBV6-2 or TRBV6-3 and J is TRBJ2-5, with D maybe TRBD2 (5 bases). CDR3 size: 15 residues. The germline V gene encodes CDR1 MNHEY and CDR2 SVGEGT. Trimming left V 0 bases short and J 1 base short, with 9 bases between. The CDR3 reads CASSYSRASQETQYF. The DNA for the CDR3 is TGTGCCAGCAGTTACTCGCGGGCCAGCCAAGAGACCCAGTACTTC.

The V and J genes are TRBV15 and TRBJ2-6; D might be TRBD1 (6 bases). V lost 6 bases and J 2 bases, leaving 17 bases between the germline ends. Germline lookup yields CDR1 LNHNV and CDR2 YYDKDF (reference sequence). The CDR3 runs 17 residues. The DNA for the CDR3 is TGTGCCACCAGTATAACAGGGTCATACGCTGGGGCCAACGTCCTGACTTTC. Amino acid sequence: CATSITGSYAGANVLTF.

In its sample, this clone was seen a few times. The chain uses TRBV19 and TRBJ1-1; 7 bases line up with TRBD1. Germline CDR1 LNHDA, CDR2 SQIVND (reference sequence). The CDR3 covers 15 residues. V trimming: 6 bases; J trimming: 5 bases; junction bases outside the gene matches: 12. CDR3 in DNA: TGTGCCAGTAGCCTACTGGACAGGCCAAATACTGAAGCTTTCTTT. The encoded protein is CASSLLDRPNTEAFF.

This sequence joins TRBV5-3 and TRBJ2-5, with 7 positions matching TRBD1. TRBV5-3 is filed as an ORF, its function uncertain. This CDR3 is built from 16 residues. Trimming cost V 2 bases and J 2 bases; bases outside gene matches: 9. The CDR3 is CARSFAAGGIQETQYF. CDR3 DNA sequence: TGTGCCAGAAGCTTTGCCGCAGGGGGTATACAAGAGACCCAGTACTTC.

The chain recombines TRBV5-1 with TRBJ1-6; 9 nucleotides line up with TRBD1. Germline V CDR1 and CDR2: SGHRS, YFSETQ. J gave up 9 bases and V 1 base, and 11 bases lay outside the gene matches. The CDR3 covers 17 residues. The CDR3 region is CASSLTTGGALGSPLHF. The CDR3 DNA is TGCGCCAGCAGCTTGACCACAGGGGGCGCGTTGGGTTCACCCCTCCACTTT.

The V gene is TRBV19, the J gene TRBJ1-5; D is unresolved. The ends were cut back, 4 bases at V and 5 bases at J, with 27 bases in the middle. This CDR3 has 19 amino acids. CDR1 and CDR2 from the germline V gene are LNHDA and SQIVND (reference sequence). CDR3 bases: TGTGCCAGTAGTAGGACTGATGGTATGACCCAAGGTTGGGATCAGCCCCAGCATTTT. Translating it yields CASSRTDGMTQGWDQPQHF.

The chain employs TRBV5-5 and TRBJ2-7; tentative D call: TRBD2 (6 bases). This CDR3 is 14 amino acids long. Trimming pared 4 bases from V and 3 bases from J, leaving 14 bases between. Germline values: CDR1 SGHKS, CDR2 YYEKEE (reference sequence). The CDR3 region is CASSPGLEGYEQYF. CDR3 nucleotide sequence: TGTGCCAGCAGCCCGGGACTTGAGGGCTACGAGCAGTACTTC.

The chain recombines TRBV5-1 with TRBJ2-5, with D perhaps TRBD2 (6 bases). CDR3 length: 15 residues. The V end was cut by 7 bases, the J end by 1 base, with 17 bases between. Germline V gives CDR1 SGHRS, CDR2 YFSETQ. As DNA, the CDR3 is TGCGCCAGCTGCCCCTTGGCGGGGCTCCAAGAGACCCAGTACTTC. Protein: CASCPLAGLQETQYF.

In this sample, this clone turned up a few times. The chain combines TRBV10-3 with TRBJ1-5; D unclear. V lost 6 bases to trimming and J lost 3 bases, with 9 bases between them. This CDR3 comprises 13 residues. Germline loops: CDR1 ENHRY, CDR2 SYGVKD. The DNA for the CDR3 is TGTGCCATCAGGGGCGATTTCAATCAGCCCCAGCATTTT. This gives the protein CAIRGDFNQPQHF.

The chain has TRBV19 and TRBJ1-3; no clear D gene. Germline lookup yields CDR1 LNHDA and CDR2 SQIVND (reference sequence). Trimming pared 7 bases from V and 0 bases from J, leaving 16 bases between. The CDR3 sequence is 16 residues long. The CDR3 bases are TGTGCCAGTACCTCCTACGCTGCGCTCTCTGGAAACACCATATATTTT. Encoded protein: CASTSYAALSGNTIYF. Full variable domain (outside the CDR3, taken from reference TRBV19 and TRBJ1-3): DGGITQSPKYLFRKEGQNVTLSCEQNLNHDAMYWYRQDPGQGLRLIYYSQIVNDFQKGDIAEGYSVSREKKESFPLTVTSAQKNPTAFYLCASTSYAALSGNTIYFGEGSWLTVV.

This sequence joins TRBV3-1 (or the pseudogene TRBV3-2) and TRBJ1-4, with D uncertain. CDR3 length: 16 amino acids. V was clipped by 1 base and J by 8 bases, with 17 bases between them. Germline CDR1 and CDR2: LGHDT and YNNKEL (reference sequence). The CDR3 DNA follows: TGTGCCAGCAGCCAAGTTTTCCGGGAAGATAGGGAAAAACTGTTTTTT. Protein product: CASSQVFREDREKLFF.

The chain links TRBV3-1 (or the pseudogene TRBV3-2) to TRBJ2-2, with a tentative D call TRBD1 (5 bases). From germline, CDR1 is LGHDT and CDR2 YNNKEL (reference sequence). V lost 0 bases, J lost 3 bases, and 8 bases lay in between. This CDR3 spans 15 amino acids. The CDR3 here is CASSQEVRDTGELFF. CDR3 sequence (DNA): TGTGCCAGCAGCCAAGAAGTCAGGGACACCGGGGAGCTGTTTTTT.

Details on this clone: Additional DNA sequences in this sample encode the identical CDR3. The chain employs TRBV5-8 and TRBJ1-5; D remains ambiguous. The CDR3 totals 13 residues. V lost 4 bases, J lost 4 bases, and 9 bases lay in between. The germline CDR1 and CDR2 sequences are SGHTS and YDEGEE. For the CDR3, the DNA is TGTGCCAGCAGCCTGGACGGGAATCAGCCCCAGCATTTT. Protein: CASSLDGNQPQHF.